Sequencing of this T cell receptor beta chain was carried out in a study of blood T cell repertoires in COVID-19. On the study more broadly: The cDNA or gDNA used as material had been derived from T cells, B-cell-depleted T cells, or PBMCs.

This clone has only a few counts. Trimming took 0 bases from V and 0 from J, leaving 7 bases between them. There are 14 residues in the CDR3. Germline loops: CDR1 SGHRS, CDR2 YFSETQ. The repertoire was sequenced with immunoSEQ multiplex PCR; TCRdb's copy has only in-frame clones and lacks some. The sample has over 110,000 clones, 84% seen once. Assignment of participants to cohorts was predicated upon participant-reported clinical history. Sequenced material: PBMCs or T cells enriched from blood (not recorded which). The receptor was isolated from a man aged 45-65 years in a cohort exposed to, infected with or recovered from COVID-19 (not recorded which). This chain uses TRBV5-1 with TRBJ2-7; no clear D. CDR3 coding DNA: TGCGCCAGCAGCTTGGATCCAGGCTCCTACGAGCAGTACTTC. Translation gives CASSLDPGSYEQYF.